These 11 T cell receptor beta chains were sequenced from one sample in a study of regulatory T cells in long-lasting Graves disease. Time point given: newly diagnosed GD, antithyroid drugs for less than 3 months. Following extraction of RNA from PBMCs, that RNA was used to make the TCR library. Building the TCR beta libraries relied on iRepertoire HTBI primers, and CDR3 regions underwent Arm-PCR. Each CDR3 protein gets one entry after TCRdb re-called the multiplex PCR reads with MiXCR. This table has approximately 470,000 distinct CDR3 sequences, 16% appearing once. These data were likewise used in another study, on T cells in Graves' hyperthyroidism and ophthalmopathy.

The specimen comprised peripheral blood mononuclear cells (PBMCs), sampled at new diagnosis, from a patient treated with antithyroid drugs. All receptors come from a man aged 35 to 55 with Graves disease.

This clonotype appeared many times. The chain joins TRBV24-1 to TRBJ2-1; D is possibly TRBD1 or TRBD2 (8 bases each). The germline CDR1 and CDR2 sequences are KGHDR and SFDVKD. The CDR3 contains 20 residues. The V end was cut by 3 bases, the J end by 3 bases, with 26 bases between. The CDR3 sequence is CATSDPGTGKSGRHYNEQFF. CDR3 nucleotides: TGTGCCACCAGTGATCCCGGGACAGGAAAGAGCGGGAGACACTACAATGAGCAGTTCTTC.

Ten or more counts support this clonotype. The chain joins TRBV20-1 to TRBJ1-6; D ambiguous. Germline V CDR1 and CDR2: DFQATT, SNEGSKA (reference sequence). V dropped 0 bases and J dropped 8 bases, with 17 bases sitting between them. The CDR3 sequence is 16 residues long. Here the CDR3 reads CSARDRGTRWDSPLHF. The CDR3 nucleotides read TGCAGTGCTAGAGATCGGGGTACGAGGTGGGATTCACCCCTCCACTTT.

This clonotype was seen ten or more times. The chain couples TRBV30 to TRBJ2-5; D possibly matches TRBD1 or TRBD2 (5 bases each). Germline assignment: CDR1 GTSNPN and CDR2 SVGIG (reference sequence). The germline V and J ends were trimmed by 2 bases and 5 bases, with 6 bases remaining between them. The CDR3 is 11 amino acids. The CDR3 sequence is CAWSWGETQYF. CDR3 bases: TGTGCCTGGAGTTGGGGGGAGACCCAGTACTTC.

This clonotype was recorded at least ten times. V usage is TRBV11-3 and J usage is TRBJ1-1; no clear D. The CDR3 has 13 residues. CDR1 and CDR2 (germline): SGHNT, YENEEA. Between the trimmed V and J ends, which lost 2 bases and 1 base, there was a span of 5 bases. The DNA for the CDR3 is TGTGCCAGCAGCTTACTGAGGAACACTGAAGCTTTCTTT. This codes for CASSLLRNTEAFF.

As to this clonotype: Given a far larger clone just one base away, this is likely a sequencing read error. The J gene is TRBJ2-1, the V gene TRBV7-3; TRBD2 agrees at 9 bases. Germline assignment: CDR1 SGHTA and CDR2 FQGTGA. The ends lost 2 bases at V and 8 bases at J; junction bases unmatched: 4. CDR3 length: 14 amino acids. In nucleotides, the CDR3 is TGTGCCAGCAGCTTAGGGGGACTAGCCGATGAGCAGTTCTTC. It yields the protein CASSLGGLADEQFF. The whole variable domain, filled in from reference TRBV7-3 and TRBJ2-1, reads GAGVSQTPSNKVTEKGKYVELRCDPISGHTALYWYRQSLGQGPEFLIYFQGTGAADDSGLPNDRFFAVRPEGSVSTLKIQRTERGDSAVYLCASSLGGLADEQFFGPGTRLTVL.

This clonotype showed up many times. The DNA is left out, because the CDR3 cannot be placed on it with certainty; the CDR3 is given as TCRdb lists it. The chain links TRBV28 to TRBJ2-1; the DNA was not compared with TRBD1, the D call given in the table. Germline CDR1 reads MDHEN; CDR2 reads SYDVKM. The CDR3 has 16 amino acids, counting both end residues. Here the CDR3 reads CASSSSARGLSNEQFF.

The table lists this clonotype with a few counts. This CDR3 is CATGAKANTGELFF. The CDR3 nucleotides are TGTGCCACAGGGGCGAAGGCCAACACCGGGGAGCTGTTTTTT. This chain uses TRBV3-1 with TRBJ2-2, with D possibly TRBD1 on 6 matching bases. Trimming took 10 bases from V and 2 from J, leaving 14 bases between them. Germline loops: CDR1 LGHDT, CDR2 YNNKEL (reference sequence). The CDR3 is 14 residues long.

This clonotype was seen a handful of times. This chain joins TRBV29-1 and TRBJ2-7; 12 positions agree with TRBD2. V trimming: 7 bases; J trimming: 3 bases; junction bases outside the gene matches: 7. This CDR3 is 14 amino acids long. Germline V gene sequence: CDR1 SQVTM, CDR2 ANQGSEA. CDR3 nucleotide sequence: TGCAGCGCGAACTGGACTAGCGGGATCTACGAGCAGTACTTC. Its translation is CSANWTSGIYEQYF.

A few counts support this clonotype. The rearrangement links TRBV19 to TRBJ2-2, with D perhaps given as TRBD1 or TRBD2 (5 bases each). In germline, CDR1 is LNHDA, CDR2 SQIVND (reference sequence). Trimming pared 11 bases from V and 9 bases from J, leaving 22 bases between. The CDR3 spans 14 residues. The CDR3 nucleotides read TGTGCCTCAGACTCCGGGACCAGGAATAGGGAGCTGTTTTTT. This encodes CASDSGTRNRELFF. The full variable domain, its missing parts supplied by reference TRBV19 and TRBJ2-2, is DGGITQSPKYLFRKEGQNVTLSCEQNLNHDAMYWYRQDPGQGLRLIYYSQIVNDFQKGDIAEGYSVSREKKESFPLTVTSAQKNPTAFYLCASDSGTRNRELFFGEGSRLTVL.

This clonotype has ten or more counts. The chain couples TRBV2 to TRBJ1-1, with D tentatively TRBD1 (6 bases). The germline CDR1 and CDR2 sequences are SNHLY and FYNNEI. V was clipped by 7 bases and J by 1 base, with 13 bases between them. This CDR3 comprises 14 residues. CDR3 protein: CASNPGTPNTEAFF. CDR3 nucleotides: TGTGCCAGCAATCCCGGGACACCGAACACTGAAGCTTTCTTT.

V and J are TRBV28 and TRBJ2-3; D remains unclear. The CDR3 covers 12 residues. Germline V gene sequence: CDR1 MDHEN, CDR2 SYDVKM. Trimming pared 7 bases from V and 1 base from J, leaving 6 bases between. This CDR3 is CASMWGTDTQYF. The CDR3 nucleotides are TGTGCCAGCATGTGGGGCACAGATACGCAGTATTTT.